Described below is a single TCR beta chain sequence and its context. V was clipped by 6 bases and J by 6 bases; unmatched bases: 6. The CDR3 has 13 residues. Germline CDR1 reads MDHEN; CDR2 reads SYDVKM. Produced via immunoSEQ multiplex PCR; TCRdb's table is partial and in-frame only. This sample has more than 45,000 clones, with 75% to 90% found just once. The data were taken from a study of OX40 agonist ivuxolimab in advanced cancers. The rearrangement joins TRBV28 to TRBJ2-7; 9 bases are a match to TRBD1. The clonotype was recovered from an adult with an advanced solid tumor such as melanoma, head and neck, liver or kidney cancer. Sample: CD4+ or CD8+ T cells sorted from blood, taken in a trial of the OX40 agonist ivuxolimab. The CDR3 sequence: CASRFDRGGEQYF. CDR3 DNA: TGTGCCAGCAGATTCGACAGGGGGGGCGAGCAGTACTTC.